The 23 T cell receptor beta chains below were found in one sample sequenced in a study of T cell clonality in common variable immunodeficiency. Sequencing was performed with immunoSEQ multiplex PCR; in TCRdb, only in-frame clones are kept and a portion is missing. The repertoire consists of 30,000 to 40,000 clones, none detected only once. For these receptors, no antigen is known. General study results and limits: Reportedly, TCR beta sequences from common variable immunodeficiency showed fewer deletions and N-nucleotide insertions.

The source material was peripheral blood mononuclear cells. These TCRs come from a human donor with common variable immunodeficiency.

Ten or more counts support this clone. Partial CDR3 DNA: TGCGCCAGCAGCTTGCTCCAGTGGCGGGGCCGACCCTATCCCTACAATGAG. Amino acids: CASSLLQWRGRPYPYNE. The full CDR3 protein reads CASSLLQWRGRPYPYNEQFF. The chain combines TRBV5-1 with TRBJ2-1, with D possibly matching TRBD2 (6 bases). The read ends 3 residues shy of where the CDR3 ends; the end is completed using the germline J gene. V lost 1 base, J lost 2 bases, and 25 bases lay in between. Germline V gene data show CDR1 as SGHRS and CDR2 as YFSETQ. The CDR3 runs 20 residues.

This clone was detected many times. From the germline J gene comes the end of the CDR3, since the read stops 3 residues before it. The chain uses TRBV7-9 and TRBJ2-4; D is unresolved. The V and J ends lost 5 bases and 0 bases respectively, with 5 bases between them. The germline V gene has CDR1 SEHNR and CDR2 FQNEAQ (reference sequence). This CDR3 comprises 13 residues. The CDR3 protein is CASSPIAKNIQYF. The DNA read from the CDR3 is TGTGCCAGCAGCCCTATAGCCAAAAACATT.

This clone came up a few times. The CDR3 goes on 3 residues after the read ends, and that part is filled in from the germline J gene. The rearrangement links TRBV10-1 to TRBJ2-7; TRBD2 might be the D (6 bases). CDR1 is WNHNN and CDR2 is SYGVQD in the germline V gene (reference sequence). This CDR3 region has 15 residues. The germline V and J ends were trimmed by 3 bases and 2 bases, with 14 bases remaining between them. The CDR3: CASSDPGLPTYEQYF. The part of the CDR3 DNA that was read is TGCGCCAGCAGTGACCCAGGACTACCTACCTACGAG.

In the case of this clone: The read halts 3 residues ahead of the CDR3 end, with the missing end drawn from the germline J gene. The genes are TRBV10-3 and TRBJ2-7; TRBD1 agrees at 7 bases. There are 15 residues in the CDR3. Trimming cost V 6 bases and J 4 bases; bases outside gene matches: 12. The V gene's germline CDR1 is ENHRY and CDR2 SYGVKD. The CDR3 DNA, read in part, is TGTGCCATCAGAGGACAGGCCGAAAACTCTTACGAG. This codes for CAIRGQAENSYE. The entire CDR3 protein is CAIRGQAENSYEQYF.

The table lists this clone with a few counts. The CDR3 end lies 3 residues beyond the end of the read and is filled in from the germline J gene. The chain joins TRBV30 to TRBJ1-4; 9 nucleotides align to TRBD1. V shed 2 bases and J 8 bases; nucleotides not matched to a gene: 3. The length of the CDR3 is 13 residues. Germline CDR1 reads GTSNPN; CDR2 reads SVGIG (reference sequence). The DNA read from the CDR3 is TGTGCCTGGAGTTATACAGGGGGCGAAAAA. Residues: CAWSYTGGEK. The whole CDR3 protein is CAWSYTGGEKLFF.

This clone was detected a few times. The sequenced part of the CDR3 DNA is TGCAGTGCTAGCTCCCCTAGCGGGAGGAATCCGGCG. Protein: CSASSPSGRNPA. The entire CDR3 sequence reads CSASSPSGRNPAQYF. V gene TRBV20-1 combines with J gene TRBJ2-3, with 11 bases lining up with TRBD2. The read falls 3 residues short of the CDR3 end, and the missing part is taken from the germline J gene. This CDR3 region has 15 residues. Germline V gene data show CDR1 as DFQATT and CDR2 as SNEGSKA (reference sequence).

Concerning this clone: Read data end 3 residues before the CDR3 end; the end is taken from the germline J gene. The chain couples TRBV5-1 to TRBJ2-5, with 11 bases lining up with TRBD2. Germline V CDR1 and CDR2: SGHRS, YFSETQ. This CDR3 is 16 amino acids long. Trimming at V came to 3 bases and at J to 5 bases, leaving 9 bases not matched to a gene. The CDR3 DNA, read in part, is TGCGCCAGCAGCTGGTCGACTAGCGGGGCGGTGGAGACC. Protein product: CASSWSTSGAVET. The whole CDR3 protein is CASSWSTSGAVETQYF.

This clone was counted at least ten times. The CDR3 is cut off 3 residues early in the read; its end comes from the germline J gene. The V call is TRBV23-1, the J call TRBJ1-6; 9 bases map to TRBD1. TRBV23-1 is an ORF; its function is uncertain. The CDR3 totals 14 residues. V shed 4 bases and J 7 bases; nucleotides not matched to a gene: 2. The part of the CDR3 DNA that was read is TGCGCCAGCAGTCGTGACAGGGGGAATTCACCC. This codes for CASSRDRGNSP. The full CDR3 protein reads CASSRDRGNSPLHF.

A remark on this clone: The read halts 3 residues ahead of the CDR3 end, with the missing end drawn from the germline J gene. The rearrangement joins TRBV5-1 to TRBJ2-3; D is undetermined. Trimming shortened V by 7 bases and J by 4 bases, and 19 bases separated the two germline ends. CDR1 SGHRS and CDR2 YFSETQ come from the germline V gene. The CDR3 has 15 amino acids. CDR3 DNA (partial): TGCGCCAGCGCCAGCCGTGGGCTGGAGTCAGATACG. Translating gives CASASRGLESDT. The entire CDR3 is CASASRGLESDTQYF.

This clone was detected ten times or more. The read finishes 3 residues shy of the CDR3 end, and the germline J gene is used to complete it. This chain uses TRBV2 with TRBJ2-7, with a tentative D call TRBD2 (6 bases). This CDR3 has 15 amino acids. CDR1 is SNHLY, CDR2 FYNNEI, per germline. V dropped 7 bases and J dropped 6 bases, with 22 bases sitting between them. CDR3 sequence: CASIRDWPRGGEQYF. CDR3 DNA (partial): TGTGCCAGCATAAGGGACTGGCCACGCGGCGGCGAG.

As regards this clone: The CDR3 end is not reached by the read, which stops 3 residues before it; the germline J gene fills it in. The chain uses TRBV7-2 and TRBJ2-7; a possible D gene is TRBD2 (5 bases). Germline CDR1 SGHTA, CDR2 FQGNSA. The CDR3 loop spans 15 amino acids. Deletions cut 1 base from V and 2 bases from J, with 12 bases between. CDR3 in amino acids: CASSLVRALPYEQYF. CDR3 bases read: TGTGCCAGCAGCTTAGTGCGGGCGTTACCCTACGAG.

This clone came up many times. Sequencing ends 3 residues short of the CDR3 end; the germline J gene provides the rest. V usage is TRBV5-1 and J usage is TRBJ1-4, with D perhaps matching TRBD1 (6 bases). The germline gives CDR1 SGHRS, CDR2 YFSETQ. This CDR3 is 15 amino acids long. V dropped 2 bases and J dropped 5 bases, with 13 bases sitting between them. This CDR3 reads CASSLLTGANEKLFF. Partial CDR3 DNA: TGCGCCAGCAGCTTACTGACAGGAGCAAATGAAAAA.

About this clone: The observed sequence ends 3 residues before the CDR3 terminus, with the missing tail filled in from the germline J gene. J is TRBJ2-7 and V is TRBV7-9; 9 nucleotides agree with TRBD1. CDR1 and CDR2 (germline): SEHNR, FQNEAQ (reference sequence). The CDR3 spans 15 residues. CDR3 residues: CESSRGETGGYEQYF. Incomplete CDR3 DNA: TGTGAAAGCAGCCGGGGAGAGACAGGGGGCTACGAG.

This clone showed up many times. CDR3 DNA (partial): TGTGCCAGCACCCTAGACAGATACAGCAATCAGCCC. Protein product: CASTLDRYSNQP. The full CDR3 protein is CASTLDRYSNQPQHF. V and J are TRBV2 and TRBJ1-5; possibly TRBD1 for D (5 bases). The CDR3 goes on 3 residues after the read ends, and that part is filled in from the germline J gene. The V gene's germline CDR1 is SNHLY and CDR2 FYNNEI. Deletions cut 7 bases from V and 1 base from J, with 14 bases between. The CDR3 contains 15 residues.

This clone showed up just a few times. Coverage ceases 3 residues before the CDR3 finishes, and the germline J gene fills in the end. The genes are TRBV19 and TRBJ1-2, with TRBD1 identical over 11 bases. Germline V CDR1 and CDR2: LNHDA, SQIVND (reference sequence). Trimming cost V 9 bases and J 4 bases; bases outside gene matches: 13. There are 16 residues in the CDR3. Partial CDR3 DNA: TGTGCCAGCGATTACGGGACAGGGGGAGGACGCTATGGC. It yields the protein CASDYGTGGGRYG. The whole CDR3 is CASDYGTGGGRYGYTF.

A word on this clone: The missing CDR3 end, 3 residues past where the read stops, is filled in from the germline J gene. The J gene is TRBJ2-7, the V gene TRBV10-3; weak D call: TRBD1 (5 bases). The CDR3 loop spans 13 amino acids. Germline assignment: CDR1 ENHRY and CDR2 SYGVKD. The germline V and J ends were trimmed by 3 bases and 6 bases, with 12 bases remaining between them. The CDR3 reads CAISEGAPGEQYF. The sequenced CDR3 bases are TGTGCCATCAGTGAAGGGGCTCCGGGCGAG.

The table lists this clone with a few counts. The read falls 3 residues short of the CDR3 end, and the missing part is taken from the germline J gene. The chain is built from TRBV7-6 and TRBJ2-3; TRBD2 matches 10 bases. CDR3 size: 16 residues. Germline V lookup: CDR1 SGHVS, CDR2 FNYEAQ. The ends lost 0 bases at V and 4 bases at J; junction bases unmatched: 4. The covered CDR3 bases are TGTGCCAGCAGCTTAGCGCTAGCGGGAGAGGCAGATACG. Residues: CASSLALAGEADT. The whole CDR3 protein is CASSLALAGEADTQYF.

This clone was seen at least ten times. The CDR3 extends 3 residues past the end of the read, so its final part is completed from the germline J gene. This chain uses TRBV6-1 with TRBJ2-5; TRBD1 matches at 8 bases. Germline V lookup: CDR1 MNHNS, CDR2 SASEGT. The CDR3 runs to 14 residues. With V trimmed by 7 bases and J by 5 bases, 9 bases remained unmatched. The CDR3 loop reads CASNDRGRGETQYF. The sequenced part of the CDR3 DNA is TGTGCCAGCAATGACAGGGGCAGGGGGGAGACC.

This clone was seen ten or more times. The CDR3 extends 3 residues past the end of the read, so its final part is completed from the germline J gene. The chain joins TRBV7-9 to TRBJ1-6; TRBD1 might be the D (5 bases). The ends were cut back, 2 bases at V and 11 bases at J, with 16 bases in the middle. The CDR3 contains 15 residues. The germline CDR1 and CDR2 sequences are SEHNR and FQNEAQ (reference sequence). The sequenced part of the CDR3 DNA is TGTGCCAGCAGCTTAAGCGGGGCCAACGGGACACCC. It yields the protein CASSLSGANGTP. The full CDR3 protein reads CASSLSGANGTPLHF.

This clone was picked up a small number of times. The CDR3 end falls 3 residues outside the read, so it is completed with the germline J gene. The rearrangement links TRBV7-2 to TRBJ2-2, with 9 bases matching TRBD2. The CDR3 contains 15 residues. Unmatched junction bases numbered 4, after V lost 5 bases and J lost 3 bases. CDR1 and CDR2 from the germline V gene are SGHTA and FQGNSA. CDR3 region: CASSPGLAHTGELFF. The part of the CDR3 DNA that was read is TGTGCCAGCAGCCCAGGACTAGCGCACACCGGGGAG.

On this clone: The read halts 3 residues ahead of the CDR3 end, with the missing end drawn from the germline J gene. The V call is TRBV11-3, the J call TRBJ2-3, with 8 bases fitting TRBD1. V dropped 6 bases and J dropped 6; count of bases not matched to a gene: 8. CDR1 and CDR2 from the germline V gene are SGHNT and YENEEA. This CDR3 comprises 14 residues. The sequenced CDR3 bases are TGTGCCAGCAGACTGACAGGGGAGGAGGATACG. Translation gives CASRLTGEEDT. The full CDR3 protein reads CASRLTGEEDTQYF.

This clone was found a few times. The read halts 3 residues ahead of the CDR3 end, with the missing end drawn from the germline J gene. The J gene is TRBJ2-6, the V gene TRBV30, with 9 bases identical to TRBD1. With 2 bases clipped from V and 4 bases from J, the junction kept 18 bases outside the gene matches. The CDR3 runs to 20 residues. CDR1 and CDR2 from the germline V gene are GTSNPN and SVGIG (reference sequence). The CDR3 protein is CAWSPSRYRGLALGANVLTF. The DNA read from the CDR3 is TGTGCCTGGAGTCCCTCCCGATACAGGGGGCTAGCTCTAGGGGCCAACGTC.

CDR3 residues: CASSLNRGGVGELFF. The sequenced CDR3 bases are TGTGCCAGCAGCTTAAACAGGGGCGGCGTCGGGGAG. The rearrangement uses TRBV7-3 and TRBJ2-2; 7 bases map to TRBD1. From the germline J gene comes the end of the CDR3, since the read stops 3 residues before it. V lost 1 base, J lost 7 bases, and 6 bases stayed unmatched. Germline V gene lookup returns CDR1 SGHTA and CDR2 FQGTGA. The CDR3 has 15 amino acids. The whole variable domain, filled in from reference TRBV7-3 and TRBJ2-2, reads GAGVSQTPSNKVTEKGKYVELRCDPISGHTALYWYRQSLGQGPEFLIYFQGTGAADDSGLPNDRFFAVRPEGSVSTLKIQRTERGDSAVYLCASSLNRGGVGELFFGEGSRLTVL.